This is a list of T cell receptor beta chains from one sample in a study of blood T cell repertoires in COVID-19. The protocol was immunoSEQ multiplex PCR, while the TCRdb copy is restricted to in-frame clones and leaves out a portion. In the table there are 150,000 to 200,000 clones, over 75% of which are singletons. The sequenced material came from peripheral blood. These receptors originate from a human donor with active or convalescent COVID-19. The donor label of this sample is uncertain. CDR3s include the opening cysteine and the closing phenylalanine or tryptophan. A D gene is named only where the DNA matches it firmly. Only some rows state a clone size, as once, few, many or a class for expanded clones.

cdr3_aa	cdr3_nt	d_call	v_call	j_call	clone_size
CASSPAGKDYGYTF	TGTGCCAGCAGCCCCGCCGGGAAAGACTATGGCTACACCTTC	.	TRBV13	TRBJ1-2	few
CAIGGQGDEQYF	TGTGCCATCGGGGGGCAGGGGGACGAGCAGTACTTC	.	TRBV10-3	TRBJ2-7	few
CASHRWATEAFF	TGTGCCAGCCATCGATGGGCAACTGAAGCTTTCTTT	.	TRBV28	TRBJ1-1	.
CATSGRAPSRQGGNEQFF	TGTGCCACCAGTGGGCGGGCCCCGTCGAGACAGGGAGGCAATGAGCAGTTCTTC	.	TRBV24-1	TRBJ2-1	.
CASSPLGQTSYEQYF	TGTGCCAGCTCACCATTAGGACAGACCTCCTACGAGCAGTACTTC	.	TRBV18	TRBJ2-7	once
CASSLPGQGSHNEQFF	TGTGCCAGCAGCCTCCCCGGACAGGGGAGTCACAATGAGCAGTTCTTC	TRBD1	TRBV5-6	TRBJ2-1	.
CASSDGASYEQYF	TGTGCCAGCAGCGATGGGGCATCCTACGAGCAGTACTTC	.	TRBV7-2	TRBJ2-7	once
CASSYSASATYEQYF	TGTGCCAGCAGTTACTCCGCTAGCGCAACCTACGAGCAGTACTTC	.	TRBV6-5	TRBJ2-7	.
CASSPVSGGNQPQHF	TGTGCCAGCAGTCCCGTATCGGGAGGCAATCAGCCCCAGCATTTT	.	TRBV28	TRBJ1-5	.
CASSTRVQAPLGTEAFF	TGTGCCAGCAGCACCCGAGTACAGGCGCCGCTAGGCACTGAAGCTTTCTTT	.	TRBV5-6	TRBJ1-1	once
CASNIAGATYEQYF	TGTGCCAGCAATATAGCGGGAGCCACCTACGAGCAGTACTTC	TRBD2	TRBV6-6	TRBJ2-7	.
CASSVPGKNIQYF	TGTGCCAGCTCGGTCCCGGGGAAAAACATTCAGTACTTC	.	TRBV12-3/TRBV12-4	TRBJ2-4	.
CATSDPVAGGSYEQYF	TGTGCCACCAGTGATCCTGTAGCGGGAGGGTCCTACGAGCAGTACTTC	TRBD2	TRBV24-1	TRBJ2-7	.
CATSRDRGPGEQYF	TGTGCCACCAGCAGGGACAGGGGGCCGGGCGAGCAGTACTTC	TRBD1	TRBV15	TRBJ2-7	.
CATSDRGQGRNGYTF	TGTGCCACCAGTGACCGGGGACAGGGGAGGAATGGCTACACCTTC	TRBD1	TRBV24-1	TRBJ1-2	.
CASSARGAQETQYF	TGTGCCAGCAGCGCCCGGGGGGCCCAAGAGACCCAGTACTTC	.	TRBV9	TRBJ2-5	.
CASSYTSGPYNEQFF	TGTGCCAGCAGCTATACTAGCGGGCCCTACAATGAGCAGTTCTTC	TRBD2	TRBV7-8	TRBJ2-1	.
CATGTSGDSGELFF	TGTGCCACAGGGACTAGTGGTGATTCCGGGGAGCTGTTTTTT	TRBD2	TRBV2	TRBJ2-2	.
CASSQTGNYGYTF	TGTGCCAGCAGCCAGACAGGGAACTATGGCTACACCTTC	TRBD1	TRBV14	TRBJ1-2	.
CASRHGQGGNQPQHF	TGTGCCAGTAGACACGGACAGGGCGGCAATCAGCCCCAGCATTTT	TRBD1	TRBV19	TRBJ1-5	.
CASSQAGETYEQYF	TGTGCCAGCAGCCAAGCGGGAGAAACCTACGAGCAGTACTTC	.	TRBV3-1/TRBV3-2	TRBJ2-7	.
CASSQVQGAVFDTQYF	TGTGCCAGCAGCCAAGTCCAGGGGGCGGTATTCGATACGCAGTATTTT	TRBD1	TRBV3-1/TRBV3-2	TRBJ2-3	.
CASSLGYADTEAFF	TGCGCCAGCAGCCTGGGTTATGCGGACACTGAAGCTTTCTTT	.	TRBV5-1	TRBJ1-1	.
CASSRLLEPGELFF	TGTGCCAGTAGCCGACTACTAGAGCCCGGGGAGCTGTTTTTT	.	TRBV19	TRBJ2-2	few
CASSYGEQGQRNQPQHF	TGTGCCAGCAGTTACGGGGAACAGGGACAAAGGAATCAGCCCCAGCATTTT	.	TRBV6-2/TRBV6-3	TRBJ1-5	.
CASSLGLAGATDTQYF	TGTGCCAGCAGCTTAGGACTAGCGGGAGCCACAGATACGCAGTATTTT	TRBD2	TRBV5-4	TRBJ2-3	.
CASRESGGYYEQYF	TGTGCCAGCAGGGAGAGCGGGGGGTACTACGAGCAGTACTTC	TRBD2	TRBV2	TRBJ2-7	.
CASSRWEGEAFF	TGCGCCAGCAGCCGTTGGGAGGGTGAAGCTTTCTTT	.	TRBV4-1	TRBJ1-1	.
CASSPRGAPSGNTIYF	TGCGCCAGCAGCCCCCGGGGGGCCCCCTCTGGAAACACCATATATTTT	.	TRBV5-1	TRBJ1-3	.
CASSETESRVDTQYF	TGCGCCAGCAGTGAGACGGAGTCCAGGGTGGATACGCAGTATTTT	.	TRBV10-1	TRBJ2-3	.
CASSIARGPYNEQFF	TGTGCCAGTAGTATAGCGCGCGGGCCCTACAATGAGCAGTTCTTC	.	TRBV19	TRBJ2-1	.
CASRTGTGMQRGYRNEQFF	TGTGCCAGCAGAACCGGGACAGGGATGCAGCGGGGATACCGCAATGAGCAGTTCTTC	TRBD1	TRBV7-3	TRBJ2-1	once
CASNTGWYGYTF	TGTGCCAGTAATACAGGGTGGTATGGCTACACCTTC	.	TRBV19	TRBJ1-2	once
CASSEQPTVYEQYF	TGTGCCAGCAGTGAACAACCTACGGTCTACGAGCAGTACTTC	.	TRBV25-1	TRBJ2-7	.
CASSLWPQETQYF	TGTGCCAGCAGCTTATGGCCGCAAGAGACCCAGTACTTC	.	TRBV9	TRBJ2-5	.
CASSHRGFTKNIQYF	TGTGCCAGCAGCCACAGGGGCTTTACCAAAAACATTCAGTACTTC	.	TRBV12-1	TRBJ2-4	few
CASSLTRPDYGYTF	TGTGCCAGCAGTTTAACGAGGCCCGACTATGGCTACACCTTC	.	TRBV28	TRBJ1-2	.
CASSEGTSGRVEQFF	TGTGCCAGCAGTGAAGGAACTAGCGGGAGGGTTGAGCAGTTCTTC	TRBD2	TRBV6-1	TRBJ2-1	.
CASRGRRSSYNEQFF	TGTGCCAGTAGAGGCCGGAGGAGCTCCTACAATGAGCAGTTCTTC	.	TRBV19	TRBJ2-1	.